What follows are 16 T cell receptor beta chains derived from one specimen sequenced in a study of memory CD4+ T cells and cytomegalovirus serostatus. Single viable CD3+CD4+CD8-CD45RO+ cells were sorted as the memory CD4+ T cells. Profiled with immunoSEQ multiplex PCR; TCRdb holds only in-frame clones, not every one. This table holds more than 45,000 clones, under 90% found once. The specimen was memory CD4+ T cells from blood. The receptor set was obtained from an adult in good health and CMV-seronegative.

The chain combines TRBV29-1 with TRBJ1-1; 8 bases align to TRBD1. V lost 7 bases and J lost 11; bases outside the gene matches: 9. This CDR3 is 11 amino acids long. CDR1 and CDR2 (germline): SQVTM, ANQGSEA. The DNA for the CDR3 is TGCAGCGCAACGACAGGGGCGTTGGCTTTCTTT. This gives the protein CSATTGALAFF.

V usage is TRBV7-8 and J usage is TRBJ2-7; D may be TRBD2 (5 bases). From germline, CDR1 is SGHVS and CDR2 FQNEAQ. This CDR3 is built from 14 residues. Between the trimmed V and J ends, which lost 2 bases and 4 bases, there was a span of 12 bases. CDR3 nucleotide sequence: TGTGCCAGCAGCTTATTGATGGGCGGGTACGAGCAGTACTTC. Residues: CASSLLMGGYEQYF.

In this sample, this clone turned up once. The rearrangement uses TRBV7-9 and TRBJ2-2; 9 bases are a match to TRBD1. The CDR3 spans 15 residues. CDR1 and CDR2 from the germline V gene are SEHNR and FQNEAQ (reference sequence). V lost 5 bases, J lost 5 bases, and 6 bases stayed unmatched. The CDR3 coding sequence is TGTGCCAGCAGCCGCGGGACAGGGACAACCGGGGAGCTGTTTTTT. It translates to CASSRGTGTTGELFF.

The CDR3 protein is CASIEGQGVITEAFF. The CDR3 nucleotides are TGTGCCAGTATTGAAGGACAGGGGGTTATCACTGAAGCTTTCTTT. This sequence joins TRBV6-1 and TRBJ1-1, with 10 bases identical to TRBD1. CDR1 MNHNS and CDR2 SASEGT come from the germline V gene. This CDR3 is 15 amino acids long. Trimming took 9 bases from V and 4 from J; bases not matched to a gene: 11.

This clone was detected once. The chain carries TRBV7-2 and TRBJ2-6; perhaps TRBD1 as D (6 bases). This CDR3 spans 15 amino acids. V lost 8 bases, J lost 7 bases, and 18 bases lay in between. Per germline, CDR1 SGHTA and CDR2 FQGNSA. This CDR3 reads CASVLRGGSANVLTF. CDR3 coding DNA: TGTGCCAGCGTCCTCAGGGGTGGCAGCGCCAACGTCCTGACTTTC.

CDR3: CASSFGDGLSSGNTIYF. The CDR3 region has the DNA TGCGCCAGCAGTTTTGGGGACGGGCTAAGCTCTGGAAACACCATATATTTT. The J gene is TRBJ1-3, the V gene TRBV5-1; a possible D gene is TRBD1 (5 bases). The V gene's germline CDR1 is SGHRS and CDR2 YFSETQ. V was pared by 5 bases and J by 0 bases, with 18 bases between. CDR3 length: 17 amino acids. The full variable domain, in which reference TRBV5-1 and TRBJ1-3 provide the parts outside the CDR3, is KAGVTQTPRYLIKTRGQQVTLSCSPISGHRSVSWYQQTPGQGLQFLFEYFSETQRNKGNFPGRFSGRQFSNSRSEMNVSTLELGDSALYLCASSFGDGLSSGNTIYFGEGSWLTVV.

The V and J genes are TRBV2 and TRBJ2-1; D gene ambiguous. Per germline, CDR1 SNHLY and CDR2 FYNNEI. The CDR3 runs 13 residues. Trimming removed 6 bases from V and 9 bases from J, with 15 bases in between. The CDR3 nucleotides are TGTGCCAGCAGGTTCGGCCTTGAATTTGAGCAGTTCTTC. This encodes CASRFGLEFEQFF.

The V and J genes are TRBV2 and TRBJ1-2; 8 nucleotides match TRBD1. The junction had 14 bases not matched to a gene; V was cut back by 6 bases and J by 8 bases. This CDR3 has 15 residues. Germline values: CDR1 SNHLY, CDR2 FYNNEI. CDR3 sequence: CASRDWTGLTGGYTF. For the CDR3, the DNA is TGTGCCAGCAGAGACTGGACAGGGTTGACTGGAGGCTACACCTTC.

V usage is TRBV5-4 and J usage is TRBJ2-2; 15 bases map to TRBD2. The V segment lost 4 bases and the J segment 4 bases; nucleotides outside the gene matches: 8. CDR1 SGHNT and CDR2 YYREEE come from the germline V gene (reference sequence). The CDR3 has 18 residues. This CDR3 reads CASSPPGLAGGITGELFF. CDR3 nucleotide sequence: TGTGCCAGCAGCCCCCCGGGACTAGCGGGGGGCATCACCGGGGAGCTGTTTTTT.

Here the CDR3 reads CASSSFLSGGQKHEQFF. DNA of the CDR3: TGTGCCAGCAGCTCCTTCCTTAGCGGGGGGCAGAAGCATGAGCAGTTCTTC. The chain is built from TRBV7-8 and TRBJ2-1, with TRBD2 matching 10 bases. Germline V gene sequence: CDR1 SGHVS, CDR2 FQNEAQ. The V and J ends lost 4 bases and 8 bases, in that order; junction bases with no gene match: 14. CDR3 length equals 17 residues.

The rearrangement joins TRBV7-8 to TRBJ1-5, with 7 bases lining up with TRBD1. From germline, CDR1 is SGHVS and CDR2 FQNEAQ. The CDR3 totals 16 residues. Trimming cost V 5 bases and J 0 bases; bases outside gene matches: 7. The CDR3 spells CASSAAGGASNQPQHF. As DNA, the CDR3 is TGTGCCAGCAGCGCAGCAGGGGGAGCTAGCAATCAGCCCCAGCATTTT.

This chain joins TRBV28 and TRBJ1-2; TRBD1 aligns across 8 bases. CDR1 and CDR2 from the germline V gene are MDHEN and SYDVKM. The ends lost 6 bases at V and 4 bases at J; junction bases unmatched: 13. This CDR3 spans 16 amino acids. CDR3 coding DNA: TGTGCCAGCAGGATTCCTGGACAGGGAGGAGGCTATGGCTACACCTTC. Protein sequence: CASRIPGQGGGYGYTF.

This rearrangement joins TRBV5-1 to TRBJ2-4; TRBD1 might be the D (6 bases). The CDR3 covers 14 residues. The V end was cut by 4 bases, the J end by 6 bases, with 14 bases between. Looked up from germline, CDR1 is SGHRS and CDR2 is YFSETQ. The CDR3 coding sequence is TGCGCCAGCAGCGCCACAGGGACATCAAACATTCAGTACTTC. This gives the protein CASSATGTSNIQYF.

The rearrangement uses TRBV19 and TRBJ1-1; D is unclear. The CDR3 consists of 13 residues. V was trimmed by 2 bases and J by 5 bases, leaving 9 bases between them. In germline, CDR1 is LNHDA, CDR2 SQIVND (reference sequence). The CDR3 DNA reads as TGTGCCAGTAGTATACTTGGAGGGACTGAAGCTTTCTTT. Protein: CASSILGGTEAFF.

This chain's CDR3 is CASSYSLSYGYTF. The CDR3 nucleotides read TGTGCCAGCAGTTACTCGTTAAGTTATGGCTACACCTTC. V usage is TRBV6-5 and J usage is TRBJ1-2; unclear D gene. The length of the CDR3 is 13 residues. Per the germline V gene, CDR1 is MNHEY and CDR2 is SVGAGI. V lost 0 bases and J lost 5, with 7 bases in between.

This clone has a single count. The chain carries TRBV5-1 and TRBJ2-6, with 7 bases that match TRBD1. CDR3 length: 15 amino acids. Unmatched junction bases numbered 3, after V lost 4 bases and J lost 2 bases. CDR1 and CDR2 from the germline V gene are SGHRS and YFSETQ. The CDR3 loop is CASSGTGAGANVLTF. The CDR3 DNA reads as TGCGCCAGCAGCGGAACAGGGGCTGGGGCCAACGTCCTGACTTTC.